Listed below are T cell receptor beta chains from one sample, sequenced in a study of PD-L1 blockade in urothelial cancer. Data came from immunoSEQ multiplex PCR; TCRdb stores just in-frame clones and leaves some out. The data show 65,000 to 80,000 clones, 75% to 90% seen once. Sequencing was performed on PBMCs, taken around atezolizumab (anti-PD-L1) treatment. The source is a man aged 70-80 years with urothelial cancer. The CDR3 runs from the conserved cysteine through the conserved F or W. D genes are given only for firm matches. Size is omitted from some rows. Given values are once, few, many or a class for expanded clones.

-	TRBV6-5	TRBD2	TRBJ2-7	TGTGCCAGCAGATTGGCAGCGGGATTCCCAGTCGAGCAGTACTTC	CASRLAAGFPVEQYF
-	TRBV7-9	TRBD1	TRBJ2-1	TGTGCCAGCAGCTTAGTTCCAAGGGGGCTCTACAATGAGCAGTTCTTC	CASSLVPRGLYNEQFF
-	TRBV7-7	TRBD2	TRBJ2-1	TGTGCCAGCAGCAAGCGGGAGGGCTCCTACAATGAGCAGTTCTTC	CASSKREGSYNEQFF
once	TRBV18	TRBD2	TRBJ2-7	TGTGCCAGCTCACCAAGTTCTTGGACTAGCCCTCTCTACGAGCAGTACTTC	CASSPSSWTSPLYEQYF
-	TRBV6-1	-	TRBJ1-2	TGTGCCAGCAGTGCCCACGGGAAAGGTGGCTACACCTTC	CASSAHGKGGYTF
-	TRBV7-9	TRBD1	TRBJ2-3	TGTGCCAGCAGGCGGACAGGGCGCGACACAGATACGCAGTATTTT	CASRRTGRDTDTQYF
-	TRBV5-4	TRBD2	TRBJ2-7	TGTGCCAGCAGCTCCAATGACGGGAGGCCGAGCCACGAGCAGTACTTC	CASSSNDGRPSHEQYF
once	TRBV7-2	-	TRBJ2-7	TGTGCCAGCAGCTTAGAGGGGGAGGGTAGGAGTTGGTACTTC	CASSLEGEGRSWYF
-	TRBV4-1	TRBD2	TRBJ2-1	TGCGCCAGCAGCCCACGGGGACTAAGGGATTACAATGAGCAGTTCTTC	CASSPRGLRDYNEQFF
-	TRBV2	-	TRBJ2-1	TGTGCCAGCAGTGATCGGACAGCTTACAATGAGCAGTTCTTC	CASSDRTAYNEQFF
-	TRBV5-1	TRBD1	TRBJ2-7	TGCGCCAGCAGCAGATCGACAGGGGGTAGCTCCTACGAGCAGTACTTC	CASSRSTGGSSYEQYF
-	TRBV5-8	-	TRBJ1-5	TGTGCCAGCAGCCGTAGGACAGCATATTCCAATAGCAATCAGCCCCAGCATTTT	CASSRRTAYSNSNQPQHF
-	TRBV6-5	-	TRBJ1-2	TGTGCCAGCAGTCCGGACAGTCGCAGAGGCTACACCTTC	CASSPDSRRGYTF
-	TRBV6-1	TRBD1	TRBJ1-5	TGTGCCAGCAGTGAAGGAGGGGGCGCCTTCATGTCCCAGCATTTT	CASSEGGGAFMSQHF
-	TRBV11-2	TRBD1	TRBJ1-3	TGTGCCAGCAGCCAATCCGGGTACGGACAGGGCAGAGAAAACACCATATATTTT	CASSQSGYGQGRENTIYF
-	TRBV5-1	TRBD2	TRBJ2-5	TGCGCCAGCAGCTTGGCGGCGGGAGCCTTGGAGACCCAGTACTTC	CASSLAAGALETQYF
-	TRBV7-9	-	TRBJ2-1	TGTGCCAGCAGCTTAGCGGGTGAGGGAGGACACAATGAGCAGTTCTTC	CASSLAGEGGHNEQFF
-	TRBV28	TRBD1	TRBJ1-1	TGTGCCAGCAGGTACACAGGGGGCAGGCCTGAAGCTTTCTTT	CASRYTGGRPEAFF
-	TRBV28	TRBD2	TRBJ2-7	TGTGCCAGCAGTTTTAGACTAGCGGGAGGGTCCTTCTCCTACGAGCAGTACTTC	CASSFRLAGGSFSYEQYF
-	TRBV9	-	TRBJ2-5	TGTGCCAGCAGCGTATGGGGGGGGCTAGAAGAGACCCAGTACTTC	CASSVWGGLEETQYF
-	TRBV6-1	-	TRBJ1-3	TGTGCCAGCAGTGCGGCTGGAAACACCATATATTTT	CASSAAGNTIYF
-	TRBV7-2	-	TRBJ1-2	TGTGCCAGCAGCTTCGACCCAAAGGGGGGCTACACCTTC	CASSFDPKGGYTF
-	TRBV7-2	TRBD2	TRBJ2-3	TGTGCCAGCAGCCCCGGACTAGCCCCTACGCAGTATTTT	CASSPGLAPTQYF
-	TRBV2	TRBD1	TRBJ2-1	TGTGCCAGCAGCCTACAGGGGGCAAACTACAATGAGCAGTTCTTC	CASSLQGANYNEQFF
once	TRBV14	-	TRBJ2-2	TGTGCCAGCAGCCAAATCGGTCGTGGCAGGGGAGATGGGTTCGTCGGGGAGCTGTTTTTT	CASSQIGRGRGDGFVGELFF
-	TRBV10-2	TRBD2	TRBJ2-5	TGCGCCAGCGGTTACGGACTAGCGGGAGAGGGAGAGACCCAGTACTTC	CASGYGLAGEGETQYF
-	TRBV5-6	-	TRBJ2-1	TGTGCCAGCAGCTTCGTTCCTAGGGGTGAGCAGTTCTTC	CASSFVPRGEQFF
-	TRBV19	TRBD2	TRBJ2-1	TGTGCCAGTAGTCCCAGCGGGAGCTCCTACAATGAGCAGTTCTTC	CASSPSGSSYNEQFF
-	TRBV9	TRBD2	TRBJ2-1	TGTGCCAGCAGCAGTAGACTAGCGGGCGCATACAATGAGCAGTTCTTC	CASSSRLAGAYNEQFF
-	TRBV7-9	TRBD2	TRBJ2-1	TGTGCCAGCAGCACTGAGGGACTAGCGGGAGAGCAGTTCTTC	CASSTEGLAGEQFF
-	TRBV27	-	TRBJ2-1	TGTGCCAGCAGCACACAAACAGGGAGCTTCTACAATGAGCAGTTCTTC	CASSTQTGSFYNEQFF
-	TRBV5-4	-	TRBJ2-7	TGTGCCAGCAGCTTGGACAGGGCGGGTGAGCAGTACTTC	CASSLDRAGEQYF
-	TRBV28	-	TRBJ1-2	TGTGCCAGCAGTTTGGGCCCCCCCTCGGGGGGCTACACCTTC	CASSLGPPSGGYTF
-	TRBV5-1	TRBD1	TRBJ2-7	TGCGCCAGCAGCTTGAACCAGGGGGCCTACGAGCAGTACTTC	CASSLNQGAYEQYF
-	TRBV6-5	TRBD1	TRBJ2-3	TGTGCCAGCAGTCGTGGGACAGGAGACACAGATACGCAGTATTTT	CASSRGTGDTDTQYF
-	TRBV6-4	TRBD2	TRBJ2-7	TGTGCCAGCAGCCGACTAGCGGGAGTGGGTGAGCAGTACTTC	CASSRLAGVGEQYF
few	TRBV19	-	TRBJ1-4	TGTGCCAGTAGCGCGGCGGAAAAACTGTTTTTT	CASSAAEKLFF
-	TRBV28	-	TRBJ1-1	TGTGCCAGCAGTTTAAACGGGGGGGTTGGGATGAACACTGAAGCTTTCTTT	CASSLNGGVGMNTEAFF
-	TRBV6-5	-	TRBJ2-2	TGTGCCAGCAGAAATCAGGGAACCGGGGAGCTGTTTTTT	CASRNQGTGELFF
-	TRBV29-1	TRBD1	TRBJ1-5	TGCAGCGTCGGTGACAGGGCGGGACAGCCCCAGCATTTT	CSVGDRAGQPQHF
-	TRBV27	TRBD1	TRBJ1-5	TGTGCCAGCAGTCCTGTGACAGGGTCGGGCAATCAGCCCCAGCATTTT	CASSPVTGSGNQPQHF
-	TRBV6-5	TRBD2	TRBJ2-3	TGTGCCAGCAGTGTAGCGGGAGCCACAGATACGCAGTATTTT	CASSVAGATDTQYF
-	TRBV6-1	TRBD2	TRBJ2-1	TGTGCCAGCACTCCTAGCGGGAGAGTGAGTGAGCAGTTCTTC	CASTPSGRVSEQFF
-	TRBV30	-	TRBJ2-6	TGTGCCTGGAGTGTCTTGTCTGGGGCCAACGTCCTGACTTTC	CAWSVLSGANVLTF
-	TRBV30	-	TRBJ2-3	TGTGCCTGGAGTGTAAGGGGGTTCACAGATACGCAGTATTTT	CAWSVRGFTDTQYF
-	TRBV2	-	TRBJ2-2	TGTGCCAGCAGTGAAGCGAGGGCACAGGGTGGAGCCGGGGAGCTGTTTTTT	CASSEARAQGGAGELFF
once	TRBV5-5	TRBD1	TRBJ1-1	TGTGCCAGCAGCTCGGGACAGGGGGCTGAAGCTTTCTTT	CASSSGQGAEAFF
-	TRBV29-1	TRBD2	TRBJ2-5	TGCAGCGTGAACTCCGGACTAGCCGAGACCCAGTACTTC	CSVNSGLAETQYF
-	TRBV7-9	TRBD1	TRBJ2-1	TGTGCCAGCAGGTCGACAGGGGGTAGCAATGAGCAGTTCTTC	CASRSTGGSNEQFF